Listed below are T cell receptor beta chains from one sample, sequenced in a study. TCRdb recomputed calls from the RT-PCR reads with MiXCR, one row per CDR3 protein. The profile covers about 680,000 distinct CDR3 sequences, with approximately 14% appearing a single time and 3.6% taken by the ten largest. Sequencing was done on a sample of memory CD4+ T cells from blood. All receptors derive from a female donor in good health, serving as a healthy control. The CDR3 runs from the conserved cysteine through the conserved F or W. Fields, in order: D gene, V gene, clone size, J gene, CDR3 DNA, CDR3 protein. The D gene is left open where the match is weak. Clone size appears in some rows only: once, few, many, or a class for an expanded clone.

>.|TRBV20-1|many|TRBJ2-2
TGCAGTGCTAGAGATAGTGGTGACGGGGAGCTGTTTTTT
CSARDSGDGELFF
>.|TRBV28|few|TRBJ1-5
TGTGCCAGCATCCCGGAGCGGGAAAGGGGCAATCAGCCCCAGCATTTT
CASIPERERGNQPQHF
>.|TRBV7-2|.|TRBJ2-5
TGTGCCAGCAGCTTAGCACAGCACCAAGAGACCCAGTACTTC
CASSLAQHQETQYF
>TRBD2|TRBV7-3|.|TRBJ2-1
TGTGCCAGCAGCTCAGCCGGACTAGCGGGGTACAATGAGCAGTTCTTC
CASSSAGLAGYNEQFF
>.|TRBV5-6|many|TRBJ2-1
TGTGCCAGCAGCTGGAACGACGGATACAATGAGCAGTTCTTC
CASSWNDGYNEQFF
>TRBD1|TRBV29-1|many|TRBJ2-7
TGCAGCGTTGGAGGGCCCAGGACAGGGGTCTACGAGCAGTACTTC
CSVGGPRTGVYEQYF
>.|TRBV9|few|TRBJ2-3
TGTGCCAGCAGCGAGGACACAGCAGATACGCAGTATTTT
CASSEDTADTQYF
>TRBD1|TRBV15|few|TRBJ1-2
TGTGCCACCAGCAGAGACCTGGACAGGAGCGATGGCTACACCTTC
CATSRDLDRSDGYTF
>.|TRBV27|.|TRBJ1-3
TGTGCCAGCAGCCCAAGAACAACCTCTGGAAACACCATATATTTT
CASSPRTTSGNTIYF
>.|TRBV28|few|TRBJ1-3
TGTGCCAGCAGTTTATGGAGCTCTGGAAACACCATATATTTT
CASSLWSSGNTIYF
>.|TRBV4-3|few|TRBJ2-7
TGCGCCAGCAGCCAAGGGCGGCCCCCAGGTGTCTACGAGCAGTACTTC
CASSQGRPPGVYEQYF
>.|TRBV4-3|.|TRBJ2-6
TGCGCCAGCAGCCAAGACGCGGCAGCTGGGGCCAACGTCCTGACTTTC
CASSQDAAAGANVLTF
>TRBD1|TRBV7-2|few|TRBJ1-3
TGTGCCAGCAGCGTCCGGACAGGGGGCGGTTGGTTCGGAAACACCATATATTTT
CASSVRTGGGWFGNTIYF
>TRBD2|TRBV15|.|TRBJ2-2
TGTGCCACCAGCGGGAGGGGTTACGGGGAGCTGTTTTTT
CATSGRGYGELFF
>TRBD1|TRBV9|.|TRBJ2-7
TGTGCCAGCAGCGTAGGCTGGACAGGGGGACCCTACGAGCAGTACTTC
CASSVGWTGGPYEQYF
>.|TRBV24-1|.|TRBJ2-1
TGTGCCACCAGTGATTTGGGGACATCTCCCAGGGTCTTC
CATSDLGTSPRVF
>.|TRBV3-1|.|TRBJ2-7
TGTGCCAGCAGCAAGGTGGGCGAGCAGTACTTC
CASSKVGEQYF
>.|TRBV6-1|.|TRBJ1-1
TGTGCCAGCAGTGAACGGAGCTTGAACACTGAAGCTTTCTTT
CASSERSLNTEAFF
>.|TRBV7-2|.|TRBJ2-1
TGTGCCAGCACCACTTACCAGCGCGATGAGCAGTTCTTC
CASTTYQRDEQFF
>.|TRBV27|few|TRBJ2-7
TGTGCCAGCGCCCAGTCAAGGGGCTGGAATCGCGAGCAGTACTTC
CASAQSRGWNREQYF
>.|TRBV24-1|few|TRBJ1-5
TGTGCCACCAGTGATTTGTCGGGTCAGCCCCAGCATTTT
CATSDLSGQPQHF
>.|TRBV10-3|.|TRBJ1-1
TGTGCCATCAGTGACTCAAGGGCGGGGAACACTGAAGCTTTCTTT
CAISDSRAGNTEAFF
>TRBD1|TRBV5-6|.|TRBJ1-1
TGTGCCAGCGTTCCGAGGGACAGGGGGGGGACTGAAGCTTTCTTT
CASVPRDRGGTEAFF
>TRBD1|TRBV7-2|.|TRBJ1-1
TGTGCCAGCAGCCCGGGACAGGACGGCCCCACTTTCTTT
CASSPGQDGPTFF
>.|TRBV18|few|TRBJ1-4
TGTGCCAGCTCCCTAGGTCCTCGGGATGAAAAACTGTTTTTT
CASSLGPRDEKLFF
>TRBD1|TRBV18|.|TRBJ1-1
TGTGCCAGCTCACCCGACAGGGAAGCCCAAGCTTTCTTT
CASSPDREAQAFF
>.|TRBV28|.|TRBJ2-3
TGTGCCAGCAGTCAACCCGTTTACACAGATACGCAGTATTTT
CASSQPVYTDTQYF
>.|TRBV14|.|TRBJ2-2
TGTGCCAGCAGCCAAGATTGGCATAAATTTGCCACCGGGGAGCTGTTTTTT
CASSQDWHKFATGELFF
>.|TRBV28|.|TRBJ2-7
TGTGCCAGCAGACAGGACCCCTACGAGCAGTACTTC
CASRQDPYEQYF
>TRBD1|TRBV18|few|TRBJ2-7
TGTGCCAGCTCATCAGGGACAGGGGCCCCTGTGGCCTACGAGCAGTACTTC
CASSSGTGAPVAYEQYF
>TRBD2|TRBV6-2/TRBV6-3|.|TRBJ2-3
TGTGCCAGCAGTTACGAACTAGCGGGAGCCCCGCCGGCAGATACGCAGTATTTT
CASSYELAGAPPADTQYF
>TRBD1|TRBV5-6|few|TRBJ2-3
TGTGCCAGCAGCTACCCTCCGGGACAGGTAGTTCCTACGCAGTATTTT
CASSYPPGQVVPTQYF
>.|TRBV5-1|many|TRBJ1-3
TGCGCCAGCAGCTTGGGGGGTTCCATTGGAAACACCATATATTTT
CASSLGGSIGNTIYF
>.|TRBV20-1|many|TRBJ2-4
TGCAGTGCTAGAGATACAGGCAGAAATCAAAACATTCAGTACTTC
CSARDTGRNQNIQYF
>TRBD1|TRBV6-2/TRBV6-3|.|TRBJ1-5
TGTGCCAGCAGGGACCCGACAGGGGTTGGACAGCCCCAGCATTTT
CASRDPTGVGQPQHF
>TRBD2|TRBV5-1|few|TRBJ2-7
TGCGCCAGCAGCCCTCGGACTAGCGGGAGTTCCGAGCAGTACTTC
CASSPRTSGSSEQYF
>TRBD2|TRBV7-2|few|TRBJ2-5
TGTGCCAGCAGCGGACTAGCGCAGAGGACCCAGTACTTC
CASSGLAQRTQYF
>.|TRBV7-2|few|TRBJ2-3
TGTGCCAGCAGCTCCCCGACGAGCGGACATACCACAGATACGCAGTATTTT
CASSSPTSGHTTDTQYF
>.|TRBV12-3/TRBV12-4|many|TRBJ1-6
TGTGCCAGCATGAGGGGCTATAATTCACCCCTCCACTTT
CASMRGYNSPLHF
>.|TRBV5-1|.|TRBJ1-1
TGCGCCAGCGTCCGAGCGGGGGGTAGCACTGAAGCTTTCTTT
CASVRAGGSTEAFF
>.|TRBV10-3|.|TRBJ1-1
TGTGCCATCAGTGGGTACAGGGACACTGAAGCTTTCTTT
CAISGYRDTEAFF
>TRBD2|TRBV20-1|.|TRBJ2-3
TGCAGTGCAAAACTAGCGGGGGCCTACACAGATACGCAGTATTTT
CSAKLAGAYTDTQYF